One and the same sample provided the 5 T cell receptor beta chains below, sequenced in a study of cytomegalovirus exposure and HLA in healthy donors (TCRdb year 2017). Library preparation used the immunoSEQ multiplex PCR assay. Here the immuneACCESS table is served through TCRdb, limited to in-frame sequences with V and J called. Missing clones are a known gap in these copies; in checked studies unresolved V genes cover under half, and the rest lacks a known reason. In this sample the table shows roughly 150,000 clones, roughly 91% of which occur a single time. The leading ten clones occupy around 3% of the sample. Sample: PBMCs. Every receptor here comes from a man between 18 and 35 years old in good health and CMV-seronegative.

This chain links TRBV5-8 with TRBJ1-1, with D perhaps matching TRBD1 (5 bases). The CDR3 loop spans 13 amino acids. The V end lost 5 bases, the J end lost 1 base, and 9 bases lay between the germline ends. CDR1 is SGHTS, CDR2 YDEGEE, per germline. The CDR3 reads CASSSTGNTEAFF. The CDR3 nucleotides read TGTGCCAGCAGTTCCACAGGGAACACTGAAGCTTTCTTT.

The chain is built from TRBV7-2 and TRBJ1-2; 11 bases line up with TRBD1. The CDR3 contains 14 residues. After removal of 6 bases from V and 8 bases from J, the junction contained 8 bases not matched to a gene. Germline V lookup: CDR1 SGHTA, CDR2 FQGNSA. CDR3 bases: TGTGCCAGCAGTAAAGGACAGGGGGCATCGGGCTACACCTTC. Translated: CASSKGQGASGYTF.

The J gene is TRBJ1-6, the V gene TRBV4-1, with D uncertain. The V end was cut by 1 base, the J end by 7 bases, with 5 bases between. CDR1 is MGHRA and CDR2 is YSYEKL in the germline V gene. The CDR3 runs 13 residues. Here the CDR3 DNA reads TGCGCCAGCAGCCAAGTATTGAATTCACCCCTCCACTTT. Its translation: CASSQVLNSPLHF.

V is TRBV7-9 and J is TRBJ2-3; 13 bases fit TRBD2. The length of the CDR3 is 16 residues. V lost 4 bases and J lost 5; bases outside the gene matches: 6. Germline CDR1 and CDR2: SEHNR and FQNEAQ (reference sequence). The CDR3: CASSWTSGSSRDTQYF. Written as DNA, the CDR3 is TGTGCCAGCAGCTGGACTAGCGGGAGTAGTCGAGATACGCAGTATTTT.

V is TRBV28 and J is TRBJ2-1; 10 bases fit TRBD1. Per germline, CDR1 MDHEN and CDR2 SYDVKM. This CDR3 is built from 15 residues. V gave up 3 bases and J gave up 5 bases; unmatched junction bases: 4. CDR3 nucleotides: TGTGCCAGCAGTTTCCGGGACAGGGGCCACAATGAGCAGTTCTTC. Translation gives CASSFRDRGHNEQFF.